The sequence of this T cell receptor (beta chain) was determined in a study of blood T cell repertoires in COVID-19. Study-wide context: Samples of COVID-19 (acute and convalescent) were obtained from the United States, Italy and Spain.

Authors' analysis steps: Reference gene primer amplification yielded estimated nucleated cell counts. Data came from immunoSEQ multiplex PCR; TCRdb stores just in-frame clones and leaves some out. The V and J calls and clone size were taken over from that table, and D and trimming were inferred from the DNA. The table records fewer than 70,000 clones, about 78% of them present only once. The sample was peripheral blood. The sequence was obtained from a human donor in a cohort sampled during active COVID-19.

The CDR3 coding sequence is TGTGCCTGGAGTGGAGACAGGAGCTCCTACAATGAGCAGTTCTTC. Residues: CAWSGDRSSYNEQFF. The V and J genes are TRBV30 and TRBJ2-1, with D maybe TRBD1 (6 bases). The germline V gene has CDR1 GTSNPN and CDR2 SVGIG (reference sequence). This CDR3 contains 15 residues. V was shortened by 1 base and J by 0 bases, with 10 bases between the two germline ends.